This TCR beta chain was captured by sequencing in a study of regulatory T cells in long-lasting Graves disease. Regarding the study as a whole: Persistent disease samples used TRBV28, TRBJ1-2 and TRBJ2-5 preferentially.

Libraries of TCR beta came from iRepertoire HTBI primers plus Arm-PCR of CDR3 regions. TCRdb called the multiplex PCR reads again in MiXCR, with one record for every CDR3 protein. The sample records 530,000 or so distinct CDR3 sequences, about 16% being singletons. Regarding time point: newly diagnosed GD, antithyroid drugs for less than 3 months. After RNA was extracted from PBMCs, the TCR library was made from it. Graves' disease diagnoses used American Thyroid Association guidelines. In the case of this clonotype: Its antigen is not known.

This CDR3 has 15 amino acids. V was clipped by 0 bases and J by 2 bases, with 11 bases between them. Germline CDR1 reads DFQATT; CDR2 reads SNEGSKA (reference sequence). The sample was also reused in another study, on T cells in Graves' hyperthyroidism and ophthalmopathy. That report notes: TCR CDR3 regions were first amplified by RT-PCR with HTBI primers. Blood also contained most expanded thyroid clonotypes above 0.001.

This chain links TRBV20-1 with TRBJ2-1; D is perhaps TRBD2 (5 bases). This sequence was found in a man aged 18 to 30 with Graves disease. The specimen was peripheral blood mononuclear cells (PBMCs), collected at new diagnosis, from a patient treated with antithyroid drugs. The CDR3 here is CSAREQEAPYNEQFF. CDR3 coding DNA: TGCAGTGCTAGAGAGCAGGAGGCACCCTACAATGAGCAGTTCTTC.